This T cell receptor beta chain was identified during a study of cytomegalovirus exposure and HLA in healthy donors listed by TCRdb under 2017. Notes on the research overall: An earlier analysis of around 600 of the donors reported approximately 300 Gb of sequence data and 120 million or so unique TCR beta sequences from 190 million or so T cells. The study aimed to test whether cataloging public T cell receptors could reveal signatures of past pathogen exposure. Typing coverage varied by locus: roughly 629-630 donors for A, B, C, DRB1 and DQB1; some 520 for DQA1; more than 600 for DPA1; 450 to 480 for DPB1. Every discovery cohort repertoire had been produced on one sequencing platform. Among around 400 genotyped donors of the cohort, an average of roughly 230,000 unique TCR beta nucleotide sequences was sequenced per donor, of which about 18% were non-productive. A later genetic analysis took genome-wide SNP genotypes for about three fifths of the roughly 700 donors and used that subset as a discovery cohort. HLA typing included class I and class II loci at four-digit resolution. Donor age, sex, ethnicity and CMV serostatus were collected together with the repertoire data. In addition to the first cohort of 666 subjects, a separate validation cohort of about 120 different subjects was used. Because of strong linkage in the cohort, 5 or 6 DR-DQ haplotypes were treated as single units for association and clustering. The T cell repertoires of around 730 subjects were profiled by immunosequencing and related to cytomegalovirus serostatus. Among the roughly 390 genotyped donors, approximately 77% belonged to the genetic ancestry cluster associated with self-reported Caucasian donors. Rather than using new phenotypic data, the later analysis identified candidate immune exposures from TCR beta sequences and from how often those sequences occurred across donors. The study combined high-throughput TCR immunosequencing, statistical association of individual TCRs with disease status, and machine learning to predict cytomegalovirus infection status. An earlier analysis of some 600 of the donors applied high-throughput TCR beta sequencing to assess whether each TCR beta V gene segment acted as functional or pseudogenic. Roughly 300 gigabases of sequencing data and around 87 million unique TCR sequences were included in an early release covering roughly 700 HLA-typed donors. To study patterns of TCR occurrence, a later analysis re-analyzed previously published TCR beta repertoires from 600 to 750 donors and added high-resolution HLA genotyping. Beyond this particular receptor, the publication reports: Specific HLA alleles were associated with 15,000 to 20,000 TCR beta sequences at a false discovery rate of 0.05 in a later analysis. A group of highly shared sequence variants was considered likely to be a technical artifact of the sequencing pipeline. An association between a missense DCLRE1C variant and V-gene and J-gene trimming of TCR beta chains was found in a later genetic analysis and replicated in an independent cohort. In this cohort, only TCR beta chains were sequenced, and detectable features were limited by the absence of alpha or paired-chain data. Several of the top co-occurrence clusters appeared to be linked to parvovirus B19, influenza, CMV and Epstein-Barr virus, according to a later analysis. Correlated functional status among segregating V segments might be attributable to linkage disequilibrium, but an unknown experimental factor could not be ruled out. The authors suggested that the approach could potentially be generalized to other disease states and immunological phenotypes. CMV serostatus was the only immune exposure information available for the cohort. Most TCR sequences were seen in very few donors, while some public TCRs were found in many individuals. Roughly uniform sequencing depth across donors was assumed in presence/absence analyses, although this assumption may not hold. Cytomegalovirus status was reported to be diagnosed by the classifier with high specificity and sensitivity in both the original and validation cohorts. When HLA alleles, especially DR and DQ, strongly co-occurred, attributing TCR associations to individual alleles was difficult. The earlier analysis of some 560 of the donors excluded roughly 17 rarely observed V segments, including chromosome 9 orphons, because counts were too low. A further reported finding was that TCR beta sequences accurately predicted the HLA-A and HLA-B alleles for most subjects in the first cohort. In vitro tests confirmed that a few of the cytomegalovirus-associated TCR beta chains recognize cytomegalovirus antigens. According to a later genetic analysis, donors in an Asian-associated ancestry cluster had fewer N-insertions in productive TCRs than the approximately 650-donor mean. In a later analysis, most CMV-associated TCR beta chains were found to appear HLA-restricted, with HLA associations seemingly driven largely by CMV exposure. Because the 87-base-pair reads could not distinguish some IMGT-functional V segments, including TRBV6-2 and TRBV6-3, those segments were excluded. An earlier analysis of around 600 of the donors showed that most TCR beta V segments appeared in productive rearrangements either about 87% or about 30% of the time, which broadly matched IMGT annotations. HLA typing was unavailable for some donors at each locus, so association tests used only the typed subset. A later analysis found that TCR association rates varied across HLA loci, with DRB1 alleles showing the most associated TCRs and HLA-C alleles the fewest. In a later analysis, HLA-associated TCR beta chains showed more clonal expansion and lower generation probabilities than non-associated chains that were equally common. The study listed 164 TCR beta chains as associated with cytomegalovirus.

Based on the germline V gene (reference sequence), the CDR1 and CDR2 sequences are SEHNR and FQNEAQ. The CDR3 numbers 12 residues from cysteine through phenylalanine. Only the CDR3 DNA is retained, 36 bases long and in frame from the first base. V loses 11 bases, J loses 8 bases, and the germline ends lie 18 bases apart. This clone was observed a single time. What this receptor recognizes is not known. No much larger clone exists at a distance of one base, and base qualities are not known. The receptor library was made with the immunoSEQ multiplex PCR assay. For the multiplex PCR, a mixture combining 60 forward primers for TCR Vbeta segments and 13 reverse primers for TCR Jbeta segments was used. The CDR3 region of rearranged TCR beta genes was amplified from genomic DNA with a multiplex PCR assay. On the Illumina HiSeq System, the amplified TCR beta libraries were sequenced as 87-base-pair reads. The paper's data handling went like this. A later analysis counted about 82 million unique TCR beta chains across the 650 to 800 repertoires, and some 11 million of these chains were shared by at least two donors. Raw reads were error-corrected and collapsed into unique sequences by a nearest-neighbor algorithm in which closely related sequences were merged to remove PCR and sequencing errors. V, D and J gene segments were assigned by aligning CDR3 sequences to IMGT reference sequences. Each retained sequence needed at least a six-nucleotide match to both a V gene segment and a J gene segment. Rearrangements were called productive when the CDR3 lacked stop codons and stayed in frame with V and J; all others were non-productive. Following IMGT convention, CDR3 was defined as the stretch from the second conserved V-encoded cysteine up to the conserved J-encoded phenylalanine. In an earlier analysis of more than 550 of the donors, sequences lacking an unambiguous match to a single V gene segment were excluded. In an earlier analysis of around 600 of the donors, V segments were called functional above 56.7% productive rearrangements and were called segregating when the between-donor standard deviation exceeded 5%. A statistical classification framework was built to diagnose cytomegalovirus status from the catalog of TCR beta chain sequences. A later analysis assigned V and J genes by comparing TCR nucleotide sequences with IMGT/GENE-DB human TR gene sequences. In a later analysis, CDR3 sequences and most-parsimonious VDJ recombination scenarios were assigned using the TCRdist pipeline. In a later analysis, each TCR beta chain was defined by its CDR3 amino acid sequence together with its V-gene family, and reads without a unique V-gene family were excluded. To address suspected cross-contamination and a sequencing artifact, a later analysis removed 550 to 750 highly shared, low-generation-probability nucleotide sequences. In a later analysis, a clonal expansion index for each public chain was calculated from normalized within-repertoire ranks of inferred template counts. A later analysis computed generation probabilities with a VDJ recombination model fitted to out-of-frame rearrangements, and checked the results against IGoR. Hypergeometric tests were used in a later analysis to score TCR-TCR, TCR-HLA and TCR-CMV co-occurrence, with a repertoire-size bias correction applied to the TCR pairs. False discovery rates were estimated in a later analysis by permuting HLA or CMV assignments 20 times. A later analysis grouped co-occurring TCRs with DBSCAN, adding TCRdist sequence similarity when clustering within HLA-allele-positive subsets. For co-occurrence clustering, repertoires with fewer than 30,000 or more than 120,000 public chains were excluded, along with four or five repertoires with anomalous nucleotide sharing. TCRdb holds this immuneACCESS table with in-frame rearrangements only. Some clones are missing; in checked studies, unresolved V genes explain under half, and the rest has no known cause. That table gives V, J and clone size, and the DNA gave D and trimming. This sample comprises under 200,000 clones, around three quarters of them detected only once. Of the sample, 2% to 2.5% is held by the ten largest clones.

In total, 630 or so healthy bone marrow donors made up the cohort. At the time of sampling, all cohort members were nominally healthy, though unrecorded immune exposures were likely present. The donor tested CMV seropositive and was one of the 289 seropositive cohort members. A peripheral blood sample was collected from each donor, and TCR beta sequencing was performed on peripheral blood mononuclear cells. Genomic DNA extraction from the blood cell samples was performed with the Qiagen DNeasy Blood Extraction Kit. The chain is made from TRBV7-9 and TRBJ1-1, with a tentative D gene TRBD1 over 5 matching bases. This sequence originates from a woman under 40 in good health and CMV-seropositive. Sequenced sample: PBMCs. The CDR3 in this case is CAGSREAGEAFF. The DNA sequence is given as TGTGCCGGCTCCAGGGAGGCCGGCGAAGCTTTCTTT. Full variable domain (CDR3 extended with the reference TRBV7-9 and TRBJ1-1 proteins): DTGVSQNPRHKITKRGQNVTFRCDPISEHNRLYWYRQTLGQGPEFLTYFQNEAQLEKSRLLSDRFSAERPKGSFSTLEIQRTEQGDSAMYLCAGSREAGEAFFGQGTRLTVV.